A selection of T cell receptor beta chains follows, all from one sample in a study of regulatory T cells in long-lasting Graves disease. TCRdb used MiXCR to reprocess the multiplex PCR reads, holding one entry per CDR3 protein. The sample holds around 500,000 distinct CDR3 sequences, roughly 15% seen once. These same records also appear under a second study, on T cells in Graves' hyperthyroidism and ophthalmopathy.

Material: peripheral blood mononuclear cells (PBMCs), obtained at new diagnosis, from a patient treated with antithyroid drugs. The receptors come from a woman aged 35-60 years with Graves disease. Each CDR3 is given with its conserved first and last residue. D genes are given only for firm matches. Rows give clone size only sometimes, using once, few, many, or a class for an expanded clone.

V	J	size	D	DNA	CDR3
TRBV7-8	TRBJ2-1	many	NA	TGTGCCAGCAGCGAGAGAACGGGTTACAATGAGCAGTTCTTC	CASSERTGYNEQFF
TRBV19	TRBJ1-2	few	NA	TGTGCCAGTAGTGTACAGGGAGCAATTAACTATGGCTACACCTTC	CASSVQGAINYGYTF
TRBV6-5	TRBJ2-3	NA	TRBD2	TGTGCCAGCAGTTATTCCCCAGGGACTAGCGGGGGGTCTCCCACAGATACGCAGTATTTT	CASSYSPGTSGGSPTDTQYF
TRBV3-1	TRBJ1-1	many	NA	TGTGCCAGCAGCCCCCGTGCGGGGAAGCCTGAAGCTTTCTTT	CASSPRAGKPEAFF
TRBV12-3/TRBV12-4	TRBJ2-1	many	NA	TGTGCCAGCAGTATAGACTCGTTCTTGGAGCAGTTCTTC	CASSIDSFLEQFF
TRBV15	TRBJ1-5	NA	NA	TGTGCCACCAGCAGAGCGGCAGGAGGTCAGCCCCAGCATTTT	CATSRAAGGQPQHF
TRBV24-1	TRBJ1-1	NA	NA	TGTGCCACCAGTTCGGGGGAGAAGGTGGACACTGAAGCTTTCTTT	CATSSGEKVDTEAFF
TRBV4-1	TRBJ1-2	many	NA	TGCGCCAGCAGCCAAGATGAGGAGGGACCGACGAACTATGGCTACACCTTC	CASSQDEEGPTNYGYTF
TRBV12-3/TRBV12-4	TRBJ2-5	NA	NA	TGTGCCAGCAGTTTAATAGGGGCGGGGGAGACCCAGTACTTC	CASSLIGAGETQYF
TRBV6-1	TRBJ2-3	many	NA	TGTGCCAGCAGTCCCCTTGACAGCCGCACAGATACGCAGTATTTT	CASSPLDSRTDTQYF
TRBV10-2	TRBJ2-7	few	TRBD2	TGCGCCAGCAGTGGACTAGCGGGGAGCTCCTACGAGCAGTACTTC	CASSGLAGSSYEQYF
TRBV5-1	TRBJ1-6	NA	NA	TGCGCCAGCAGCGCAGGGTTTTCTAATTCACCCCTCCACTTT	CASSAGFSNSPLHF
TRBV12-3/TRBV12-4	TRBJ1-1	few	TRBD1	TGTGCCAGCAGTAGCAGGGGGGTAATGAACACTGAAGCTTTCTTT	CASSSRGVMNTEAFF
TRBV4-1	TRBJ2-3	NA	TRBD1	TGCGCCAGCAGCCACCAGACGGGGACAGGACCCACAGATACGCAGTATTTT	CASSHQTGTGPTDTQYF
TRBV6-1	TRBJ2-7	many	NA	TGTGCCAGCAGTGAAGTGGGGATCCCTTCCTACGAGCAGTACTTC	CASSEVGIPSYEQYF
TRBV5-1	TRBJ2-5	few	NA	TGCGCCAGCAGCGAGGGGGGTCCCGAGGGGACCCAGTACTTC	CASSEGGPEGTQYF
TRBV3-1	TRBJ2-5	few	NA	TGTGCCAGCAGCCAAGCGGGAGTCAACACGGAGACCCAGTACTTC	CASSQAGVNTETQYF
TRBV3-1	TRBJ2-3	many	TRBD2	TGTGCCAGCAGCCAAGATCTAGGTAGCGGGTCAGATACGCAGTATTTT	CASSQDLGSGSDTQYF
TRBV6-2/TRBV6-3	TRBJ2-1	few	TRBD2	TGTGCCAGCAGTTTGGGAAGCGGGGTACCCAATGAGCAGTTCTTC	CASSLGSGVPNEQFF
TRBV7-9	TRBJ2-3	many	TRBD2	TGTGCCAGCAGCTACCGAAGACTAGCGGTGGCAGATACGCAGTATTTT	CASSYRRLAVADTQYF
TRBV28	TRBJ2-7	once	NA	TGTGCCACCATTAACCCCCACCGGGGACACTTAATCAGGTCCTACGAGCAGTACTTC	CATINPHRGHLIRSYEQYF
TRBV6-5	TRBJ2-3	many	NA	TGTGCCAGCAGTTACAAAGCAGGGTCCAGCACAGATACGCAGTATTTT	CASSYKAGSSTDTQYF
TRBV5-1	TRBJ2-7	many	TRBD2	TGCGCCAGCAGTCGCTGGGGGGGCTACGAGCAGTACTTC	CASSRWGGYEQYF
TRBV13	TRBJ2-1	many	TRBD1	TGTGCCAGCAGCACCGAGACAGGGCCCCGCTCCTACAATGAGCAGTTCTTC	CASSTETGPRSYNEQFF
TRBV10-3	TRBJ1-1	many	NA	TGTGCCATCAGTCCGGGACCTAACACTGAAGCTTTCTTT	CAISPGPNTEAFF
TRBV9	TRBJ2-3	NA	TRBD2	TGTGCCAGCAGCCCGCGGACTAGCGGGAGAGATACGCAGTATTTT	CASSPRTSGRDTQYF
TRBV5-1	TRBJ2-7	many	TRBD1	TGCGCCAGCAGCTATTGGACAGGGGCTTACGAGCAGTACTTC	CASSYWTGAYEQYF
TRBV10-3	TRBJ1-2	many	TRBD1	TGTGCCATCAGTGATGGTACAGGGGGCTCTGGCTACACCTTC	CAISDGTGGSGYTF
TRBV5-5	TRBJ2-5	many	NA	TGTGCCAGCAGCCTCACTCACGGCGGGCAGGCGGAGACCCAGTACTTC	CASSLTHGGQAETQYF
TRBV15	TRBJ1-1	few	NA	TGTGCCACCAGCAGAGGAATTTTGTCCGATGGAGCTTTCTTT	CATSRGILSDGAFF
TRBV7-9	TRBJ2-3	NA	TRBD2	TGTGCCAGCAGCTCAAGACGGGGGGGAGACACAGATACGCAGTATTTT	CASSSRRGGDTDTQYF
TRBV7-3	TRBJ1-1	few	NA	TGTGCCAGCAGCTCAGATATTGGACAGAAAGCTTTCTTT	CASSSDIGQKAFF
TRBV6-1	TRBJ1-5	few	NA	TGTGCCAGCAGTGAATCTCGGCAGTACGTCTGGCAGCCCCAGCATTTT	CASSESRQYVWQPQHF
TRBV6-1	TRBJ1-2	many	NA	TGTGCCAGCAGCATTGACGATAACTATGGCTACACCTTC	CASSIDDNYGYTF
TRBV7-2	TRBJ2-5	many	NA	TGTGCCAGCAACGGGGGTGGCCAAGAGACCCAGTACTTC	CASNGGGQETQYF
TRBV2	TRBJ1-2	many	NA	TGTGCCAGCTACAGGGTTTGGGCAGGCAAGCCCTATGGCTACACCTTC	CASYRVWAGKPYGYTF
TRBV11-1	TRBJ2-1	NA	TRBD1	TGTGCCAGCAGCCCTGGGACAGCTCGTTTCGGAAACAATGAGCAGTTCTTC	CASSPGTARFGNNEQFF
TRBV3-1	TRBJ1-2	NA	NA	TGTGCCAGCAGCCAAGATACTCGGGACTATGGCTACACCTTC	CASSQDTRDYGYTF
TRBV5-1	TRBJ2-6	NA	NA	TGCGCCAGCACCCAGGACAGCACCTCTGGGGCCAACGTCCTGACTTTC	CASTQDSTSGANVLTF
TRBV12-3/TRBV12-4	TRBJ1-2	many	NA	TGTGCCAGCAGTCCCGGGCCCCCGAATGGCTACACCTTC	CASSPGPPNGYTF
TRBV30	TRBJ1-2	NA	TRBD1	TGTGCCAGAGCCGGGACAGAGTCTAACTATGGCTACACCTTC	CARAGTESNYGYTF
TRBV11-2	TRBJ2-7	many	NA	TGTGCCAGCAGCTCATTCCGGGACGGAGCCTACGAGCAGTACTTC	CASSSFRDGAYEQYF
TRBV7-9	TRBJ2-4	NA	NA	TGTGCCAGCAGCTCCAGGGGAGGGGTTGACATTCAGTACTTC	CASSSRGGVDIQYF
TRBV7-9	TRBJ2-2	many	NA	TGTGCCAGCAGCCTTTTGGGAGGGAACACCGGGGAGCTGTTTTTT	CASSLLGGNTGELFF
TRBV19	TRBJ1-6	NA	TRBD1	TGTGCCAGTCAAAATTGGGACAGGGTGAATTCACCCCTCCACTTT	CASQNWDRVNSPLHF
TRBV12-5	TRBJ1-1	many	NA	TGTGCTAGTGGTTTCCCAGGGACCACTGAAGCTTTCTTT	CASGFPGTTEAFF
TRBV6-2/TRBV6-3	TRBJ2-2	NA	TRBD2	TGTGCCAACAGTCCCAGCGGGGGGATGAACACCGGGGAGCTGTTTTTT	CANSPSGGMNTGELFF
TRBV29-1	TRBJ1-3	few	NA	TGCAGCGTCGGGACTTCAGGGTGGGACACCATATATTTT	CSVGTSGWDTIYF
TRBV29-1	TRBJ1-1	few	NA	TGCAGCGTTGTGACAGAGCATGAAGCTTTCTTT	CSVVTEHEAFF
TRBV10-2	TRBJ1-2	many	NA	TGCGCCAGCAGGCCCACCAGCGGGGGCTATGGCTACACCTTC	CASRPTSGGYGYTF
TRBV5-1	TRBJ1-2	many	NA	TGCGCCAGCAGCTTGGCGCGGAGAGACAATGGCTACACCTTC	CASSLARRDNGYTF
TRBV10-2	TRBJ1-5	NA	NA	TGCGCCAGCAGCGCTAAGGCAGGGTTCAATCAGCCCCAGCATTTT	CASSAKAGFNQPQHF
TRBV7-9	TRBJ1-4	NA	NA	TGTACCAGCAGCTTCGGACCCGCAACTAATGAAAAACTGTTTTTT	CTSSFGPATNEKLFF
TRBV3-1	TRBJ2-3	many	TRBD2	TGTGCCAGCAGCCAAGGGACTAGCGGGGGGGATACGCAGTATTTT	CASSQGTSGGDTQYF
TRBV6-1	TRBJ2-7	many	NA	TGTGCCAGCATGGGGATGAGCTCCTACGAGCAGTACTTC	CASMGMSSYEQYF
TRBV7-2	TRBJ2-7	NA	TRBD2	TGTGCCAGCAGCCGCCCCACGGGAGGCTCCTACGAGCAGTACTTC	CASSRPTGGSYEQYF
TRBV9	TRBJ1-1	NA	TRBD1	TGTGCCAGCAGCGTAGTAGTCAGGGGGATGAACACTGAAGCTTTCTTT	CASSVVVRGMNTEAFF